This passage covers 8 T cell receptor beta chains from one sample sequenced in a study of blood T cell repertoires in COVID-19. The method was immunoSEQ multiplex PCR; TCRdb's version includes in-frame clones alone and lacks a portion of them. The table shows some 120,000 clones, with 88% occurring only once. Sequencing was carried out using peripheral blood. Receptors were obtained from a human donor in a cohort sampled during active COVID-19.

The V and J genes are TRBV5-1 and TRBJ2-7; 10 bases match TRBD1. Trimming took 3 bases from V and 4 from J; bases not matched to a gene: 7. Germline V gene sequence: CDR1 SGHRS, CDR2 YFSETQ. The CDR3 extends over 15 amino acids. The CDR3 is CASSSPDRGPYEQYF. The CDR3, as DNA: TGCGCCAGCAGCTCTCCCGACAGGGGGCCATACGAGCAGTACTTC.

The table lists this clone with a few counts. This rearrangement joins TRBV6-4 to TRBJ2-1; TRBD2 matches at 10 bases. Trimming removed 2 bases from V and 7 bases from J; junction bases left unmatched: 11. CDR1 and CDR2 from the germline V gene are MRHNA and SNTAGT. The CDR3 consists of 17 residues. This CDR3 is CASSDGPAGGPSNEQFF. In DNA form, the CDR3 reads TGTGCCAGCAGTGACGGCCCAGCGGGAGGGCCCTCGAATGAGCAGTTCTTC.

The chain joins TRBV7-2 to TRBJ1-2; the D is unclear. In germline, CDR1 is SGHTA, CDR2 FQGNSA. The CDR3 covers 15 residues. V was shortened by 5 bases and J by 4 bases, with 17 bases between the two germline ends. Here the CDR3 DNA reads TGTGCCAGCAGCCTCCGGAACCCGGGTCTCTATGGCTACACCTTC. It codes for CASSLRNPGLYGYTF.

The CDR3 sequence is CASSQSVLARENSPLHF. CDR3 DNA: TGCGCCAGCAGCCAATCTGTGCTTGCCAGGGAAAATTCACCCCTCCACTTT. The chain combines TRBV4-1 with TRBJ1-6; tentative D call: TRBD1 (5 bases). The CDR3 is made up of 17 amino acids. The germline gives CDR1 MGHRA, CDR2 YSYEKL. With 2 bases removed from V and 7 bases from J, the gap between germline ends came to 18 bases.

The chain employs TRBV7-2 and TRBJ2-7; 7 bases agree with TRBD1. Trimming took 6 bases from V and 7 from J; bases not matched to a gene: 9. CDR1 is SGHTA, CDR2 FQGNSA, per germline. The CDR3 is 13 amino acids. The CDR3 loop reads CASRGTDAREQYF. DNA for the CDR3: TGTGCCAGCAGAGGGACAGACGCAAGGGAGCAGTACTTC.

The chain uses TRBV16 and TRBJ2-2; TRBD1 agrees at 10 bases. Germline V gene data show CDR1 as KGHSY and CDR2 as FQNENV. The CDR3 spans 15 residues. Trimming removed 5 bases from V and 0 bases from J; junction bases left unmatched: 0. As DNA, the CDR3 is TGTGCCAGCAGCGGACAGGGGGCGAACACCGGGGAGCTGTTTTTT. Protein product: CASSGQGANTGELFF.

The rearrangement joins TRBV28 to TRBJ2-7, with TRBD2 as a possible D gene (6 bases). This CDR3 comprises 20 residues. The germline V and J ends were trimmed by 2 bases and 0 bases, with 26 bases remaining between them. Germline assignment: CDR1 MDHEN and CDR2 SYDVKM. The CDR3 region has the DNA TGTGCCAGCAGTTTAAATAGGTCAGGACGGGGACTTACTAGCTCCTACGAGCAGTACTTC. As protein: CASSLNRSGRGLTSSYEQYF.

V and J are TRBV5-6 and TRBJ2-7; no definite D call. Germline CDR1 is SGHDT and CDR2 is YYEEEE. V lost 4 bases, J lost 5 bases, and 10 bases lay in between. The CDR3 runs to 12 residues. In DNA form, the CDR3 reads TGTGCCAGCAGCCGGTCTATCGACGAGCAGTACTTC. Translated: CASSRSIDEQYF.